One and the same sample provided the 30 T cell receptor beta chains below, sequenced in a study of OX40 agonist ivuxolimab in advanced cancers. Measured with immunoSEQ multiplex PCR; TCRdb has only the in-frame clones, and not every one. Of thousands of clones listed, roughly 73% are singletons. The sample in question was CD4+ or CD8+ T cells sorted from blood, obtained in a trial of the OX40 agonist ivuxolimab. The receptors shown here come from an adult with an advanced solid tumor such as melanoma, head and neck, liver or kidney cancer.

The chain combines TRBV28 with TRBJ1-1; weak D call: TRBD1 (6 bases). This CDR3 region has 14 residues. From germline, CDR1 is MDHEN and CDR2 SYDVKM. Here the CDR3 reads CATLGGVGNTEAFF. The CDR3 DNA reads as TGTGCTACGCTGGGGGGCGTTGGGAACACTGAAGCTTTCTTT.

The rearrangement links TRBV28 to TRBJ2-5; perhaps D is TRBD1 or TRBD2 (5 bases each). Germline assignment: CDR1 MDHEN and CDR2 SYDVKM. The ends were cut back, 6 bases at V and 1 base at J, with 15 bases in the middle. There are 15 residues in the CDR3. Here the CDR3 reads CASSLTGTFQETQYF. CDR3 DNA sequence: TGTGCCAGCAGCCTAACCGGGACGTTCCAAGAGACCCAGTACTTC. The complete variable domain, with remaining parts taken from reference TRBV28 and TRBJ2-5, reads DVKVTQSSRYLVKRTGEKVFLECVQDMDHENMFWYRQDPGLGLRLIYFSYDVKMKEKGDIPEGYSVSREKKERFSLILESASTNQTSMYLCASSLTGTFQETQYFGPGTRLLVL.

V usage is TRBV5-4 and J usage is TRBJ2-6; 11 nucleotides match TRBD1. The CDR3 covers 18 residues. Unmatched junction bases numbered 7, after V lost 4 bases and J lost 1 base. The germline CDR1 and CDR2 sequences are SGHNT and YYREEE (reference sequence). The DNA of the CDR3 is TGTGCCAGCAGCCATGGGGGACAGGGGGTTTCTGGGGCCAACGTCCTGACTTTC. Translating it yields CASSHGGQGVSGANVLTF.

The CDR3 loop reads CASSPSVTAIRGNGYTF. CDR3 bases: TGCGCCAGCAGCCCTTCCGTGACGGCGATCCGTGGGAATGGCTACACCTTC. The rearrangement links TRBV4-3 to TRBJ1-2; D unresolved. In germline, CDR1 is LGHNA, CDR2 YSLEER. There are 17 residues in the CDR3. V was trimmed by 4 bases and J by 6 bases, leaving 24 bases between them.

The V and J genes are TRBV4-3 and TRBJ2-1; D perhaps matches TRBD1 (5 bases). This CDR3 is 14 amino acids long. Trimming pared 1 base from V and 8 bases from J, leaving 12 bases between. The germline CDR1 and CDR2 sequences are LGHNA and YSLEER. DNA of the CDR3: TGCGCCAGCAGCCAAGGATCCAGGGAACATGAGCAGTTCTTC. The encoded protein is CASSQGSREHEQFF.

This chain uses TRBV6-1 with TRBJ2-3; D unresolved. This CDR3 region has 14 residues. Germline V CDR1 and CDR2: MNHNS, SASEGT. V was trimmed by 4 bases and J by 2 bases, leaving 10 bases between them. This CDR3 reads CASSGKLDTDTQYF. The CDR3 region has the DNA TGTGCCAGCAGTGGGAAGCTAGACACAGATACGCAGTATTTT.

The chain is built from TRBV15 and TRBJ1-1; D unresolved. CDR1 is LNHNV, CDR2 YYDKDF, per germline (reference sequence). V was shortened by 0 bases and J by 5 bases, with 13 bases between the two germline ends. The CDR3 runs 15 residues. The CDR3 DNA is TGTGCCACCAGCAGAGATCGAGGTCTGGGAACTGAAGCTTTCTTT. Its translation is CATSRDRGLGTEAFF.

This chain connects TRBV6-5 to TRBJ2-7; maybe TRBD2 (6 bases). This CDR3 has 13 amino acids. Germline lookup yields CDR1 MNHEY and CDR2 SVGAGI. The V end lost 8 bases, the J end lost 1 base, and 12 bases lay between the germline ends. This CDR3 reads CASGLARSYEQYF. The CDR3 nucleotides are TGTGCCAGCGGGCTAGCGAGGTCCTACGAGCAGTACTTC.

The gene calls are TRBV30 and TRBJ2-7; possibly TRBD2 for D (5 bases). The CDR3 runs 14 residues. Germline CDR1 GTSNPN, CDR2 SVGIG (reference sequence). The germline V and J ends were trimmed by 0 bases and 4 bases, with 13 bases remaining between them. The CDR3 loop reads CAWSVGMGRYEQYF. CDR3 DNA: TGTGCCTGGAGTGTAGGCATGGGGAGATACGAGCAGTACTTC.

This chain links TRBV28 with TRBJ2-3; perhaps TRBD2 as D (6 bases). The CDR3 length is 14 residues. Germline lookup yields CDR1 MDHEN and CDR2 SYDVKM. V was shortened by 3 bases and J by 1 base, with 8 bases between the two germline ends. CDR3 protein: CASSFVAGTDTQYF. The CDR3 DNA is TGTGCCAGCAGTTTCGTAGCGGGCACAGATACGCAGTATTTT.

V usage is TRBV10-2 and J usage is TRBJ2-1; TRBD1 agrees at 7 bases. V shed 2 bases, J shed 4 bases, and the junction held 5 bases outside the gene matches. CDR3 length equals 15 residues. The germline V gene encodes CDR1 WSHSY and CDR2 SAAADI. The chain's CDR3 is CASSEPQTGYNEQFF. As DNA, the CDR3 is TGCGCCAGCAGTGAGCCCCAGACAGGGTACAATGAGCAGTTCTTC.

This chain joins TRBV2 and TRBJ2-1; no clear D. Germline V gene data show CDR1 as SNHLY and CDR2 as FYNNEI. The CDR3 has 15 amino acids. Trimming cost V 7 bases and J 0 bases, with 13 bases left between them. The CDR3, as DNA: TGTGCCAGCACCGACGAGTATAGCTCCTACAATGAGCAGTTCTTC. The encoded protein is CASTDEYSSYNEQFF. The variable domain in full, with the rest retrieved from reference TRBV2 and TRBJ2-1, is EPEVTQTPSHQVTQMGQEVILRCVPISNHLYFYWYRQILGQKVEFLVSFYNNEISEKSEIFDDQFSVERPDGSNFTLKIRSTKLEDSAMYFCASTDEYSSYNEQFFGPGTRLTVL.

This rearrangement joins TRBV14 to TRBJ2-7, with TRBD1 matching over 10 bases. The CDR3 extends over 14 amino acids. The germline gives CDR1 SGHDN, CDR2 FVKESK. Trimming removed 4 bases from V and 1 base from J; junction bases left unmatched: 1. CDR3 in DNA: TGTGCCAGCAGCCGGACAGGGGGTTCCTACGAGCAGTACTTC. Residues: CASSRTGGSYEQYF.

The CDR3 loop is CASSLDLSGTNYGYTF. The CDR3, as DNA: TGTGCCAGCAGCTTGGACCTCAGTGGAACAAACTATGGCTACACCTTC. V gene TRBV5-4 combines with J gene TRBJ1-2; no clear D. Looked up from germline, CDR1 is SGHNT and CDR2 is YYREEE (reference sequence). The CDR3 sequence is 16 residues long. Trimming cost V 0 bases and J 2 bases, with 14 bases left between them.

The chain recombines TRBV27 with TRBJ2-6; D uncertain. This CDR3 region has 18 residues. Trimming took off 7 bases at V and 0 bases at J, with 19 bases between the two ends. Germline lookup yields CDR1 MNHEY and CDR2 SMNVEV (reference sequence). This CDR3 reads CASKGTALWGSGANVLTF. The CDR3 DNA reads as TGTGCCAGCAAGGGAACAGCACTTTGGGGCTCTGGGGCCAACGTCCTGACTTTC.

J is TRBJ2-1 and V is TRBV7-9, with no clear D. This CDR3 has 14 amino acids. V was pared by 0 bases and J by 4 bases, with 7 bases between. Germline CDR1 is SEHNR and CDR2 is FQNEAQ (reference sequence). CDR3 loop: CASSLAVGYNEQFF. In nucleotides, the CDR3 is TGTGCCAGCAGCTTAGCGGTCGGGTACAATGAGCAGTTCTTC.

This clone showed up just once. The CDR3 loop reads CATSTPGGSPLHF. For the CDR3, the DNA is TGTGCCACCAGCACCCCGGGGGGCTCACCCCTCCACTTT. This sequence joins TRBV15 and TRBJ1-6; TRBD1 might be the D (6 bases). Trimming shortened V by 4 bases and J by 10 bases, and 11 bases separated the two germline ends. CDR1 and CDR2 (germline): LNHNV, YYDKDF (reference sequence). The CDR3 loop spans 13 amino acids.

The V call is TRBV9, the J call TRBJ1-1, with a possible D match to TRBD1 (6 bases). Trimming removed 4 bases at V and 5 bases at J, with 9 bases between. Germline V gene lookup returns CDR1 SGDLS and CDR2 YYNGEE. The CDR3 is made up of 12 amino acids. The CDR3 DNA follows: TGTGCCAGCAGCATAGGACAGACTGAAGCTTTCTTT. Translated, it gives CASSIGQTEAFF.

In its sample, this clone was seen a few times. This CDR3 is CASNEDEQYF. CDR3 DNA: TGTGCCAGCAACGAAGACGAGCAGTACTTC. The chain joins TRBV21-1 to TRBJ2-7. TRBV21-1 counts as a pseudogene. CDR3 length equals 10 residues.

The chain recombines TRBV4-1 with TRBJ1-5; 12 bases fit TRBD1. The V segment lost 4 bases and the J segment 5 bases; nucleotides outside the gene matches: 3. Germline V gene sequence: CDR1 MGHRA, CDR2 YSYEKL. This CDR3 is 15 amino acids long. The CDR3 DNA sequence: TGCGCCAGCAGCCCGGGACAGGGGGCTTATCAGCCCCAGCATTTT. Its protein product is CASSPGQGAYQPQHF.

V usage is TRBV7-6 and J usage is TRBJ2-7; D unresolved. The CDR3 loop spans 12 amino acids. The V gene lost 5 bases and the J gene lost 1 base, with 6 bases spanning the gap. Germline CDR1 and CDR2: SGHVS and FNYEAQ. This CDR3 reads CASSGVSYEQYF. Here the CDR3 DNA reads TGTGCCAGCAGCGGGGTTTCCTACGAGCAGTACTTC. Together with reference TRBV7-6 and TRBJ2-7, the CDR3 gives the full variable domain: GAGVSQSPRYKVTKRGQDVALRCDPISGHVSLYWYRQALGQGPEFLTYFNYEAQQDKSGLPNDRFSAERPEGSISTLTIQRTEQRDSAMYRCASSGVSYEQYFGPGTRLTVT.

The CDR3 reads CASSQTGLWDTEAFF. The CDR3 DNA sequence: TGCGCCAGCAGCCAAACGGGACTATGGGACACTGAAGCTTTCTTT. The chain recombines TRBV4-1 with TRBJ1-1, with TRBD1 as a possible D gene (5 bases). The CDR3 contains 15 residues. The germline gives CDR1 MGHRA, CDR2 YSYEKL. With 2 bases removed from V and 3 bases from J, the gap between germline ends came to 13 bases.

The genes are TRBV27 and TRBJ2-1, with D perhaps given as TRBD1 or TRBD2 (5 bases each). This CDR3 contains 14 residues. Looked up from germline, CDR1 is MNHEY and CDR2 is SMNVEV (reference sequence). Deletions cut 6 bases from V and 9 bases from J, with 18 bases between. CDR3: CASSPGQRILEQFF. The CDR3 region has the DNA TGTGCCAGCAGCCCGGGGCAGAGAATACTTGAGCAGTTCTTC.

J is TRBJ1-5 and V is TRBV6-4, with unresolved D. With 2 bases removed from V and 4 bases from J, the gap between germline ends came to 6 bases. Looked up from germline, CDR1 is MRHNA and CDR2 is SNTAGT. This CDR3 region has 13 residues. The CDR3 spells CASSDGENQPQHF. As DNA, the CDR3 is TGTGCCAGCAGTGACGGGGAAAATCAGCCCCAGCATTTT.

J is TRBJ1-2 and V is TRBV7-6, with 9 bases identical to TRBD1. The CDR3 runs 12 residues. The germline gives CDR1 SGHVS, CDR2 FNYEAQ. The V gene end was trimmed by 6 bases and the J gene end by 8 bases; junction bases not matched to a gene: 4. In DNA form, the CDR3 reads TGTGCCAGCAGAACAGGGGGCGCGGGCTACACCTTC. Protein: CASRTGGAGYTF.

The chain combines TRBV9 with TRBJ2-1; 8 bases fit TRBD2. The CDR3 has 17 residues. CDR1 and CDR2 from the germline V gene are SGDLS and YYNGEE. The J segment lost 4 bases and the V segment lost 0 bases, leaving 9 bases of the junction unmatched. CDR3 sequence reads: CASSVDVRGDQYNEQFF. CDR3 DNA: TGTGCCAGCAGCGTAGATGTGCGGGGGGACCAATACAATGAGCAGTTCTTC.

CDR3 protein: CASSYSQGGNTGELFF. CDR3 DNA sequence: TGTGCCAGCAGTTACTCGCAGGGGGGCAACACCGGGGAGCTGTTTTTT. The chain combines TRBV6-5 with TRBJ2-2; maybe TRBD1 (7 bases). Trimming removed 0 bases from V and 2 bases from J, with 10 bases in between. CDR3 length: 16 amino acids. Germline V lookup: CDR1 MNHEY, CDR2 SVGAGI.

This clone has a single count. J is TRBJ1-2 and V is TRBV6-9, with D tentatively TRBD1 (5 bases). The CDR3 sequence is 14 residues long. Trimming took 3 bases from V and 5 from J, leaving 13 bases between them. CDR1 and CDR2 (germline): MNHGY, SVAAGI. CDR3 sequence: CASSYLGEGYGYTF. The CDR3 bases are TGTGCCAGCAGTTACTTGGGGGAGGGGTATGGCTACACCTTC.

The rearrangement joins TRBV6-5 to TRBJ1-1, with D maybe TRBD1 (6 bases). This CDR3 has 13 residues. V gave up 6 bases and J gave up 8 bases, with 16 bases separating them. From germline, CDR1 is MNHEY and CDR2 SVGAGI. CDR3 nucleotides: TGTGCCAGCAGGCAGTCTTCCGGGACAGAAGCTTTCTTT. Encoded protein: CASRQSSGTEAFF.

This clone turned up a few times. The rearrangement joins TRBV2 to TRBJ1-4; D is possibly TRBD1 (5 bases). Germline CDR1 is SNHLY and CDR2 is FYNNEI. Trimming removed 5 bases at V and 7 bases at J, with 23 bases between. The CDR3 length is 17 residues. CDR3 protein: CASSLLGTDYFGEKLFF. The CDR3 nucleotides read TGTGCCAGCAGTCTCCTAGGGACCGACTACTTCGGTGAAAAACTGTTTTTT.